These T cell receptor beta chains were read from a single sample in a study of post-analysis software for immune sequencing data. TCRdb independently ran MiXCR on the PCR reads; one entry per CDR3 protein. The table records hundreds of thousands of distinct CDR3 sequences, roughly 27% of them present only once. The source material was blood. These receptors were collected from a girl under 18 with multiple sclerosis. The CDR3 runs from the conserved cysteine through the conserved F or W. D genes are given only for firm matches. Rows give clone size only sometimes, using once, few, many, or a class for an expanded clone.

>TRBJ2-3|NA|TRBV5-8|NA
TGTGCCAGCAGCTTTTCTAGCGCAGATACGCAGTATTTT
CASSFSSADTQYF
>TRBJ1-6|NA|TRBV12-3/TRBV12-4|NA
TGTGCCAGCAGTTCCTTTAGTCCAGGGAAGGGTCGGGGTAATTCACCCCTCCACTTT
CASSSFSPGKGRGNSPLHF
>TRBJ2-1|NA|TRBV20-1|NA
TGCAGTGCACATAACGCACCTCTCAGGAGCTCCTACGAGCAGTTCTTC
CSAHNAPLRSSYEQFF
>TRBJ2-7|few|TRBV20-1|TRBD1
TGCAGTGCTAGAGAGGACGACAGGGGCCTGGGGTACGAGCAGTACTTC
CSAREDDRGLGYEQYF
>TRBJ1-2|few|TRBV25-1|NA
TGTGCCAGCAGTGTCGGGAGCTTGGATGGCTACACCTTC
CASSVGSLDGYTF
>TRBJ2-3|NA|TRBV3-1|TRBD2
TGTGCCAGCAGACAGACTAGCGGCACAGATACGCAGTATTTT
CASRQTSGTDTQYF
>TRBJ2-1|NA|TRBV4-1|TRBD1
TGCGCCAGCAGTCAAGATTCGGGACAGGGTGGCAATGAGCAGTTCTTC
CASSQDSGQGGNEQFF
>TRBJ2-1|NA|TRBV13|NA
TGTGCCAGCAGCAAAGGCCGGGCCCTCAATGAGCAGTTCTTC
CASSKGRALNEQFF
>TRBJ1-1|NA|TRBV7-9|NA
TGTGCCAGCAGCCCCCACAGGTGGGACTCTCTGAGCACTGAAGCTTTCTTT
CASSPHRWDSLSTEAFF
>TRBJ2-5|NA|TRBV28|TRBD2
TGTGCCAGCAGTGAGGGAAGCGGGAGCGCAGAGACCCAGTACTTC
CASSEGSGSAETQYF
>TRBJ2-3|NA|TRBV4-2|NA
TGTGCCAGCAGCCAACCAGGGGTTGGGGCAGATACGCAGTATTTT
CASSQPGVGADTQYF
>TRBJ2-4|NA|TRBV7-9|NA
TGTGCCAGCGGCCGGCCCGGTGTTCCAGACATTCAGTACTTC
CASGRPGVPDIQYF
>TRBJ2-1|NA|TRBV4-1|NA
TGCGCCAGCAGCCCCCAACTTACTTACAATGAGCAGTTCTTC
CASSPQLTYNEQFF
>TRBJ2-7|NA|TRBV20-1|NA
TGCAGTGCTATAGGGTTAGTCTCCTACGAGCAGTACTTC
CSAIGLVSYEQYF
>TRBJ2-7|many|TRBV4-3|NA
TGCGCCAGCAGCCAGGGGGCGGGTGAGCAGTACTTC
CASSQGAGEQYF
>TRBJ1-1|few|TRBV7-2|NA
TGTGCCAGCAGCCAATCAGGACCTCTCACTGAAGCTTTCTTT
CASSQSGPLTEAFF
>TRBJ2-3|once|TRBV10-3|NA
TGTGCCGTCAGTGAGTTTACGGGAGGCACAGATACGCAGTATTTT
CAVSEFTGGTDTQYF
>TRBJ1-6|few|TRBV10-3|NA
TGTGCCATCAGTGACAACGGGGCTGATTCACCCCTCCACTTT
CAISDNGADSPLHF
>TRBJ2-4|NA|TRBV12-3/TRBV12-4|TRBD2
TGTGCCAGCAGTTTAGTGACAGGACTAGCGGGAGGGAGTCTTCAGTACTTC
CASSLVTGLAGGSLQYF
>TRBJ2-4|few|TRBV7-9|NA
TGTGCCAGCAGCCAGGCCTGGGGGGCAGTAGCCAAAAACATTCAGTACTTC
CASSQAWGAVAKNIQYF
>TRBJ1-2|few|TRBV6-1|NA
TGTGCCGTCGACCCGAAGGGTCTCGTGTTTTCTAATGGCTACACCTTC
CAVDPKGLVFSNGYTF
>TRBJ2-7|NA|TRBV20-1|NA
TGCAGTGCTTCGATAGCGGTCCTCAGCTACGAGCAGTACTTC
CSASIAVLSYEQYF
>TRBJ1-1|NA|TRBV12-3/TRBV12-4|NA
TGTGCCAGCAGTTTAGGCGGCACCCTCCCTCGTCGGGCTTTCTTT
CASSLGGTLPRRAFF
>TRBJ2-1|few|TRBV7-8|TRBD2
TGTGCCAGCAGCTGGGGGGGGGGTACCTACAATGAGCAGTTCTTC
CASSWGGGTYNEQFF
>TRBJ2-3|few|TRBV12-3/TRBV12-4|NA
TGTGCCAGCAGTTTAGACGCCGGGGAGGACACAGATACGCAGTATTTT
CASSLDAGEDTDTQYF
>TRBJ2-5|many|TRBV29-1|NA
TGCAGCGTCGGGGCGAGTAAAGAGACCCAGTACTTC
CSVGASKETQYF
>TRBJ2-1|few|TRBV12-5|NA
TGTGCTAGTGGTGATCCTGAACAATACAATGAGCAGTTCTTC
CASGDPEQYNEQFF
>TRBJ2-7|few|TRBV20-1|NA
TGCAGTGCTAGACCGGACGGAATCTACGAGCAGTACTTC
CSARPDGIYEQYF
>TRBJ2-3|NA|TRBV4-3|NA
TGCGCCAGCAGCCAAGAGACCTCCCGAGATACGCAGTATTTT
CASSQETSRDTQYF
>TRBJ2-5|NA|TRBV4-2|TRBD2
TGTGCCAGCAGCCAAGAACTCAGCGGGGGGGCAGGAGAGACCCAGTACTTC
CASSQELSGGAGETQYF
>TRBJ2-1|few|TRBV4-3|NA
TGCGCCAGCCCCCCCCGGGACAGGGATCTAGCGGGGACCTACAATGAGCAGTTCTTC
CASPPRDRDLAGTYNEQFF
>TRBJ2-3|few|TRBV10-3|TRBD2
TGTGCCATCAGTGTGGGAGGGGCAGATACGCAGTATTTT
CAISVGGADTQYF
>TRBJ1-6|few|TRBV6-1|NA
TGTGCCAGCAGTGAAGCGCTTGCCGAAGCACCCCTCCACTTT
CASSEALAEAPLHF
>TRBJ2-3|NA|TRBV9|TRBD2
TGTGCCAGCAGTACGACTAGCGGGAGTTATGATACGCAGTATTTT
CASSTTSGSYDTQYF
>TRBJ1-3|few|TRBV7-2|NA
TGTGCCAGCAGCCCCGGGCGGCGGGGCCCTGGAAACACCATATATTTT
CASSPGRRGPGNTIYF
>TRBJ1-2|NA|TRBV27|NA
TGTGCCAGTGTCGCAAGCTGGGTGGGTTCGTACCATGGCTACACCTTC
CASVASWVGSYHGYTF
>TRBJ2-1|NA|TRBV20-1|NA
TGCAGTGCTAGAGATATTGAATCCCCCTACCAAGAGACCCAGTTCTTC
CSARDIESPYQETQFF
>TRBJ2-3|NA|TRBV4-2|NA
TGTGCCAGCAGCCAAGGCGGGGCTGACTCAGATACGCAGTATTTT
CASSQGGADSDTQYF
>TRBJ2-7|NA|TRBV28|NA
TGTGCCAGCAGTTCCGCTGGAAGGAATGAGCAGTACTTC
CASSSAGRNEQYF
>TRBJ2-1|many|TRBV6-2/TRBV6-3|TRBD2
TGTGCCAGCAGTTACGGACTAGCGGTCCGGGAGCAGTTCTTC
CASSYGLAVREQFF
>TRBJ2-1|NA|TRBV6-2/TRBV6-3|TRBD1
TGTGCCAGCAGTCGGGACAGGGCTCATGTCAATGAGCAGTTCTTC
CASSRDRAHVNEQFF
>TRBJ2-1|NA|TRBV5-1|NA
TGCGCCAGCAGCCCCGAGGAGGGAGCCCACAATGAGCAGTTCTTC
CASSPEEGAHNEQFF